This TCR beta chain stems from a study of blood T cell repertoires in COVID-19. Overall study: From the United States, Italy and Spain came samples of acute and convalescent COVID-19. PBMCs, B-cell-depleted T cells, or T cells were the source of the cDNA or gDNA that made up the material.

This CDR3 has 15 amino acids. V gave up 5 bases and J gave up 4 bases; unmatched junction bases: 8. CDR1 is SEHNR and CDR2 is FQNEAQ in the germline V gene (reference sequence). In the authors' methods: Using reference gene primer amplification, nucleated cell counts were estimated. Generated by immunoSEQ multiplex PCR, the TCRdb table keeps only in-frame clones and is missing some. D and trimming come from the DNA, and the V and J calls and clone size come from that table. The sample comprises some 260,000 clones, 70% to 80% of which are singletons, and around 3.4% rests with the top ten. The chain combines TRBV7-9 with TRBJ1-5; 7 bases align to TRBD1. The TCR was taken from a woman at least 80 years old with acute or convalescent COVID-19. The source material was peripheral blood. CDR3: CASSPDRVGNQPQHF. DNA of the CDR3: TGTGCCAGCAGCCCCGACAGGGTGGGGAATCAGCCCCAGCATTTT.